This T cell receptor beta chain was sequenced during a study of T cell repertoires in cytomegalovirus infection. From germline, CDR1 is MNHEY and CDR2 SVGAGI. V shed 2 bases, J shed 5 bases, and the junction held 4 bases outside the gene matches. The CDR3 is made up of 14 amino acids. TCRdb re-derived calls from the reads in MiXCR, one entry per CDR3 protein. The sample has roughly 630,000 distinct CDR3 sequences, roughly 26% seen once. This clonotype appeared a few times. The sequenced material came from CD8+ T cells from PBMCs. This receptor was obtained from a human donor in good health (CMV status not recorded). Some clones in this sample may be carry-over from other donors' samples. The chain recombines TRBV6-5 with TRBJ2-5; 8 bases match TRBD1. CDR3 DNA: TGTGCCAGCAGTTACCCGTGGACAGGGGAGACCCAGTACTTC. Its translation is CASSYPWTGETQYF.